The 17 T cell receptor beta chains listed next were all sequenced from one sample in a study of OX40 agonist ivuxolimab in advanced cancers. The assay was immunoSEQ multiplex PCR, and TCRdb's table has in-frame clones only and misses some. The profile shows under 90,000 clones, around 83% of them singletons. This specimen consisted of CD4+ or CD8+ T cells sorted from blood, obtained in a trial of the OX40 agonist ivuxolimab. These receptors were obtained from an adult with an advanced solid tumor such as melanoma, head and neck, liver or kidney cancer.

DNA of the CDR3: TGTGCCAGTAGTATCGGGAGGGCCGGAGAGACCCAGTACTTC. This translates into CASSIGRAGETQYF. The rearrangement uses TRBV19 and TRBJ2-5; 8 bases agree with TRBD2. Germline V gene sequence: CDR1 LNHDA, CDR2 SQIVND (reference sequence). The CDR3 extends over 14 amino acids. The ends lost 3 bases at V and 4 bases at J; junction bases unmatched: 4.

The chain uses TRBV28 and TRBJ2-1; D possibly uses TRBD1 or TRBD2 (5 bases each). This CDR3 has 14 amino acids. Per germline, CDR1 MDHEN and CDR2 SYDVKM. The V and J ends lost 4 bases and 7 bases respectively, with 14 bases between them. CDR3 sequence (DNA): TGTGCCAGCAGTTCAGCCGGGACCATTAATGAGCAGTTCTTC. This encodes CASSSAGTINEQFF.

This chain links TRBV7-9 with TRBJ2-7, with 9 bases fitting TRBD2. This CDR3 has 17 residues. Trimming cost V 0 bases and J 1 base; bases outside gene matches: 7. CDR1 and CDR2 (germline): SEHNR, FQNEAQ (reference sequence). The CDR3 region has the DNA TGTGCCAGCAGCTTAGCTCCACGACTAGCGGCTTCCTACGAGCAGTACTTC. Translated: CASSLAPRLAASYEQYF.

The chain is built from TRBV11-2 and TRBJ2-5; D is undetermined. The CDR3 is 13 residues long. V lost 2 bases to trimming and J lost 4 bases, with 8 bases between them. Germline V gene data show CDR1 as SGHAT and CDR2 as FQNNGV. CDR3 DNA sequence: TGTGCCAGCAGCTTAATGGGGTCAGAGACCCAGTACTTC. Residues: CASSLMGSETQYF.

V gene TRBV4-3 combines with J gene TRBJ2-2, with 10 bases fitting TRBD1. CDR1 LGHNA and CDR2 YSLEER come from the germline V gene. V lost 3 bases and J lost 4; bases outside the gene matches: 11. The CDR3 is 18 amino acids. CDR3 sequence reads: CASSQGATTGGFTGELFF. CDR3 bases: TGCGCCAGCAGCCAGGGGGCGACGACAGGGGGCTTCACCGGGGAGCTGTTTTTT.

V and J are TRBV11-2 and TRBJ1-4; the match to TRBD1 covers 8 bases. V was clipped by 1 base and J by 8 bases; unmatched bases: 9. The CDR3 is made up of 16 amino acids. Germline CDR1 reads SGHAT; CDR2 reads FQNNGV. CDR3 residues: CASSLGFSGGREKLFF. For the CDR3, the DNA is TGTGCCAGCAGCTTAGGGTTTTCAGGGGGCCGAGAAAAACTGTTTTTT. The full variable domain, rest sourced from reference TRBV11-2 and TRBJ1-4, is EAGVAQSPRYKIIEKRQSVAFWCNPISGHATLYWYQQILGQGPKLLIQFQNNGVVDDSQLPKDRFSAERLKGVDSTLKIQPAKLEDSAVYLCASSLGFSGGREKLFFGSGTQLSVL.

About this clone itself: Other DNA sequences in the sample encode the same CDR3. The CDR3 DNA sequence: TGTGCCAGCAGCCGGGGGGGTACAGATACGCAGTATTTT. It codes for CASSRGGTDTQYF. The chain is built from TRBV7-9 and TRBJ2-3, with 8 bases fitting TRBD2. V lost 5 bases and J lost 3; bases outside the gene matches: 1. CDR3 length equals 13 residues. Germline V CDR1 and CDR2: SEHNR, FQNEAQ (reference sequence).

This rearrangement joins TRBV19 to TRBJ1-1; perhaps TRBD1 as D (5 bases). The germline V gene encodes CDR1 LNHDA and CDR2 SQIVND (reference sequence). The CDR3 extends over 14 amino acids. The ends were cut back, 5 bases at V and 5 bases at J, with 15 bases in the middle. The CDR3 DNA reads TGTGCCAGTAGTCAACGAGGGGTAGGGACTGAAGCTTTCTTT. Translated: CASSQRGVGTEAFF.

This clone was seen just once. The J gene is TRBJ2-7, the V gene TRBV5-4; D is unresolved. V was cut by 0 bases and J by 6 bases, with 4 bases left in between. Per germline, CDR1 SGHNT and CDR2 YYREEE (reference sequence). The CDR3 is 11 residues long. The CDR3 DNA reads TGTGCCAGCAGCTTGGCCCCCGAGCAGTACGTC. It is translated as CASSLAPEQYV.

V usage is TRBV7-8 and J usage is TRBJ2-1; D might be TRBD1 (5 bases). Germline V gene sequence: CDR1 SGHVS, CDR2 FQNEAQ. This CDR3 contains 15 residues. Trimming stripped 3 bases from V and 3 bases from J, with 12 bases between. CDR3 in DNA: TGTGCCAGCAGCTTTAGTAGGGGATTCTACAATGAGCAGTTCTTC. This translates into CASSFSRGFYNEQFF.

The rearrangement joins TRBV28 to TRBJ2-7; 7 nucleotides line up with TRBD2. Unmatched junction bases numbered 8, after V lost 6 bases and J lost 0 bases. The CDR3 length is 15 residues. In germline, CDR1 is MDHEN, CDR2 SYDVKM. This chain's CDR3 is CASSLSGTSSYEQYF. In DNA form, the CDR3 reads TGTGCCAGCAGCCTAAGCGGGACCTCCTCCTACGAGCAGTACTTC.

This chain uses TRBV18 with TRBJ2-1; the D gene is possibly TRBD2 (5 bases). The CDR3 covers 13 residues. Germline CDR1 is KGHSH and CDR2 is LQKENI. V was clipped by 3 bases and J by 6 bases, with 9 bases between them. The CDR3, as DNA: TGTGCCAGCTCACCTGGACTCAGCAATGAGCAGTTCTTC. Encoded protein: CASSPGLSNEQFF.

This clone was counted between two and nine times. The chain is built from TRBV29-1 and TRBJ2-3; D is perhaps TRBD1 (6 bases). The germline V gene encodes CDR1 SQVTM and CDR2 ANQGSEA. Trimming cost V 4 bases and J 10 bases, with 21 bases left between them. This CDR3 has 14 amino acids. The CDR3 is CSVATRSGETAQYF. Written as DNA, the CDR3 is TGCAGCGTTGCCACTCGGTCAGGGGAAACGGCGCAGTATTTT.

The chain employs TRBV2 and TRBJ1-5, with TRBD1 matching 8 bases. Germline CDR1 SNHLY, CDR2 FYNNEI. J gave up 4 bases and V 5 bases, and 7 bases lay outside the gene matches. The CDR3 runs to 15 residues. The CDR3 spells CASSSDRGRNQPQHF. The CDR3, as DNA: TGTGCCAGCAGTAGTGACAGGGGTCGTAATCAGCCCCAGCATTTT.

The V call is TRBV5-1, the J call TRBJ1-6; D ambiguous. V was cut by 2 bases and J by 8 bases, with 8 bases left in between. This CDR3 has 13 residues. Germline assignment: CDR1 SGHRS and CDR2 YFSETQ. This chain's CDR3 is CASSFSRDSPLHF. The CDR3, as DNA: TGCGCCAGCAGCTTCTCGCGGGATTCACCCCTCCACTTT.

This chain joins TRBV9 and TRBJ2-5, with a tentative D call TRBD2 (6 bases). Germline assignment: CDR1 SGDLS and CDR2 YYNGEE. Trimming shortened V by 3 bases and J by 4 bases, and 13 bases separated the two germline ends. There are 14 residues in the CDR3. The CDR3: CASSGRTTPETQYF. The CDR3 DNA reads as TGTGCCAGCAGCGGGAGGACTACCCCAGAGACCCAGTACTTC.

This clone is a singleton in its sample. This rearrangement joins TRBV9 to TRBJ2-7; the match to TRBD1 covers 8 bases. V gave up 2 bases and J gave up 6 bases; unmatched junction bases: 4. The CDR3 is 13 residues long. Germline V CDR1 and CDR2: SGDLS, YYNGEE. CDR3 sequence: CASSVKQGGEQYF. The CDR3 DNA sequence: TGTGCCAGCAGCGTTAAACAGGGGGGCGAGCAGTACTTC.